This T cell receptor beta chain was documented in a study of monozygotic twins with inflammatory bowel disease. Study results and limitations: Variability in patient repertoires may have come partly from differing immunosuppressive treatments. Repertoire similarity did not differ between concordant and discordant twins, possibly owing to limited power.

On this clonotype itself: Its specificity is unknown.

Across eight separate reactions for each sample, cDNA was made. Via template switching, UMIs carrying a 6-nucleotide sample barcode were introduced. TCRdb reanalyzed the 5' RACE reads and collapses them to one entry per CDR3 protein, without DNA. This sample's clone table lists 45,000 or so distinct CDR3 sequences. The CDR3 covers 16 residues. Germline CDR1 reads ENHRY; CDR2 reads SYGVKD. The sequenced material came from blood. This TCR was recovered from a human donor with ulcerative colitis or Crohn's disease, or a healthy co-twin of an affected twin (not recorded which). The chain employs TRBV10-3 and TRBJ2-7; lacking DNA, the TRBD1 call made by TCRdb goes unchecked. CDR3: CAISDYTRGQDAVQYF.